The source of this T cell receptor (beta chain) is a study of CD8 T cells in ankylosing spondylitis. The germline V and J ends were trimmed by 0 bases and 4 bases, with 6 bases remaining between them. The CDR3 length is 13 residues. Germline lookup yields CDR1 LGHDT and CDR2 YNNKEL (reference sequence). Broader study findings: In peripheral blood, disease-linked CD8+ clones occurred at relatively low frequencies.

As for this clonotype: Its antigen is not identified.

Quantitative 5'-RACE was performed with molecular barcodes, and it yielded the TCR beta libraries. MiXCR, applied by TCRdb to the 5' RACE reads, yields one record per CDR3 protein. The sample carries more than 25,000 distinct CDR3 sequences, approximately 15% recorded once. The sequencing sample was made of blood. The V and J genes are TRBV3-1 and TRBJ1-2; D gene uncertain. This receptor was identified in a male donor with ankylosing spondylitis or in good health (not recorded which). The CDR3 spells CASSQDGIYGYTF. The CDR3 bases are TGTGCCAGCAGCCAAGACGGGATCTATGGCTACACCTTC.